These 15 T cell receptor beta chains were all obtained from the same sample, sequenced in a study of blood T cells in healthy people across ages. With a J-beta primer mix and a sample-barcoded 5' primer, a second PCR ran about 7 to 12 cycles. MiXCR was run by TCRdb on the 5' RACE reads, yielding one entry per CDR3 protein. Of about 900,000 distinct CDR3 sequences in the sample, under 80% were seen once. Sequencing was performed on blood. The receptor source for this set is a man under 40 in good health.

For the CDR3, the DNA is TGTGCCAGCAGCCGACGAGGGGGCGGGAACTACAATGAGCAGTTCTTC. Its translation: CASSRRGGGNYNEQFF. V and J are TRBV7-6 and TRBJ2-1; tentative D call: TRBD1 (7 bases). The germline gives CDR1 SGHVS, CDR2 FNYEAQ. The CDR3 is 16 residues long. V was shortened by 5 bases and J by 3 bases, with 17 bases between the two germline ends. Complete variable domain (other parts from reference TRBV7-6 and TRBJ2-1): GAGVSQSPRYKVTKRGQDVALRCDPISGHVSLYWYRQALGQGPEFLTYFNYEAQQDKSGLPNDRFSAERPEGSISTLTIQRTEQRDSAMYRCASSRRGGGNYNEQFFGPGTRLTVL.

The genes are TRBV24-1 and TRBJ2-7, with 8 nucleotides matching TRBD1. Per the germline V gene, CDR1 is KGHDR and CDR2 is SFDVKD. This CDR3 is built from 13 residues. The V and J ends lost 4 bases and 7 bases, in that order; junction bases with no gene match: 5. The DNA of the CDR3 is TGTGCCACCAGTGAGTCGACAGGGGATGAGCAGTACTTC. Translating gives CATSESTGDEQYF.

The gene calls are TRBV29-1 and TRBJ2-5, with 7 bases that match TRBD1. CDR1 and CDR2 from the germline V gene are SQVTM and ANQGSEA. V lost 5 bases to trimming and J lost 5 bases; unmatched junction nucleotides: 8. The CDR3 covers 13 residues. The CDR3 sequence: CSVMTTGQETQYF. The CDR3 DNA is TGCAGCGTTATGACGACAGGGCAGGAGACCCAGTACTTC.

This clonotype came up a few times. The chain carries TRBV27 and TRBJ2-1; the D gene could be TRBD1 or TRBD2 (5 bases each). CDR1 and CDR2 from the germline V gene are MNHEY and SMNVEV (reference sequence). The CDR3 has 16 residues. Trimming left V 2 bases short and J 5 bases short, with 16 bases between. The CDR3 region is CASSLKGSYVDNEQFF. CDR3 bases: TGTGCCAGCAGTTTAAAGGGGAGTTACGTGGACAATGAGCAGTTCTTC.

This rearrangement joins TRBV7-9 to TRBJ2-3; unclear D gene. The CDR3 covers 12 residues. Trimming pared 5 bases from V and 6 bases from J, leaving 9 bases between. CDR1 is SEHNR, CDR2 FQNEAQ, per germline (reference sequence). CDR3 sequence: CASSPERDTQYF. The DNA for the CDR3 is TGTGCCAGCAGCCCGGAGCGTGATACGCAGTATTTT. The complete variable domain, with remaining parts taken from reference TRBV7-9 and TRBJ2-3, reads DTGVSQNPRHKITKRGQNVTFRCDPISEHNRLYWYRQTLGQGPEFLTYFQNEAQLEKSRLLSDRFSAERPKGSFSTLEIQRTEQGDSAMYLCASSPERDTQYFGPGTRLTVL.

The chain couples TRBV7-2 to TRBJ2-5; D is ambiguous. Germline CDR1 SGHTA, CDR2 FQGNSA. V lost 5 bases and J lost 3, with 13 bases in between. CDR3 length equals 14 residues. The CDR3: CASSRNPGEETQYF. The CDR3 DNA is TGTGCCAGCAGCAGAAATCCAGGAGAAGAGACCCAGTACTTC.

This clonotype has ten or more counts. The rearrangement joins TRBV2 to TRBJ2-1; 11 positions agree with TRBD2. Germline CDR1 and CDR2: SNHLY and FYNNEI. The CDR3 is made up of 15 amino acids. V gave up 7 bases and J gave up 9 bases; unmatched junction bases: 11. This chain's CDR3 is CASKTSGVLGGEQFF. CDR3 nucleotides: TGTGCCAGCAAGACTAGCGGGGTCCTAGGGGGTGAGCAGTTCTTC.

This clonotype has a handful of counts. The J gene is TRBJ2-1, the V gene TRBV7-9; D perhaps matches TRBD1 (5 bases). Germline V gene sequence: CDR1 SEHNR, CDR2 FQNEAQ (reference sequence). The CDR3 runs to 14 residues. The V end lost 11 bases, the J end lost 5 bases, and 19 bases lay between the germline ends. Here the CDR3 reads CAGTNRIGHNEQFF. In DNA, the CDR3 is TGTGCCGGAACGAACAGGATAGGTCACAATGAGCAGTTCTTC.

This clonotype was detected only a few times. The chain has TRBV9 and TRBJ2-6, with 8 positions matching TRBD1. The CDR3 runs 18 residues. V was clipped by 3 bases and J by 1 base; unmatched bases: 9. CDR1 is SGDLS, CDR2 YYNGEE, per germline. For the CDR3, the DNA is TGTGCCAGCAGCGACCCGACAGGGGTAGGTTCTGGGGCCAACGTCCTGACTTTC. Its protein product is CASSDPTGVGSGANVLTF.

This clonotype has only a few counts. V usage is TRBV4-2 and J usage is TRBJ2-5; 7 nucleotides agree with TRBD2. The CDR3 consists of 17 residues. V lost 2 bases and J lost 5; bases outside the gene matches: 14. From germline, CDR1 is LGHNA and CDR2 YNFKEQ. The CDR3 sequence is CASSQLFRGVKEETQYF. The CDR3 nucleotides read TGTGCCAGCAGCCAACTCTTCCGGGGGGTGAAGGAGGAGACCCAGTACTTC.

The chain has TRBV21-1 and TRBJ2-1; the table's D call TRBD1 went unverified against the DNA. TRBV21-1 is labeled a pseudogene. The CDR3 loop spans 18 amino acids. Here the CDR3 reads CASSKRGTGLSSYNEQFF. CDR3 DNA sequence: TGTGCCAGCAGCAAAAGGGGGACAGGGCTAAGCTCCTACAATGAGCAGTTCTTC.

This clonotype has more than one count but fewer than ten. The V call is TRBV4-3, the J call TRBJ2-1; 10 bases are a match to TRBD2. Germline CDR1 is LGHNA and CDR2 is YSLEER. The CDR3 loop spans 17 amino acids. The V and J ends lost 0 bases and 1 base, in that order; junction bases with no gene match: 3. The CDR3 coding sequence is TGCGCCAGCAGCCAAGAACTAGCGGGACGATCCTACAATGAGCAGTTCTTC. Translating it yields CASSQELAGRSYNEQFF.

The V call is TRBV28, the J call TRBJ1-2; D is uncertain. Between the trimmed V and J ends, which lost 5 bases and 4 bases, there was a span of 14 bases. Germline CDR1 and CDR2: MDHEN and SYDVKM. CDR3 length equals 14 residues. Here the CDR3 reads CASSLPGRFYGYTF. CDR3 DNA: TGTGCCAGCAGTCTCCCCGGCAGGTTCTATGGCTACACCTTC.

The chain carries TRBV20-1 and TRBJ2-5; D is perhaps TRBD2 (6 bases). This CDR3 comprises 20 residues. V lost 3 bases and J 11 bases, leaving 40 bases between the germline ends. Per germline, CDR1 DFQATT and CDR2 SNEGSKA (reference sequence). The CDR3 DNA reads TGCAGTGCTAGTCCCCTTATATACGCCTCTAGCGCCGACTCCTACAATGAGCAGTACTTC. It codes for CSASPLIYASSADSYNEQYF.

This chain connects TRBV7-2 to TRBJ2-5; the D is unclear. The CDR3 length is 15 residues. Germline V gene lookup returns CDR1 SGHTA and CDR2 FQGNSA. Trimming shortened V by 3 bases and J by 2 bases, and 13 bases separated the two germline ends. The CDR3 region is CASSFQGWGQETQYF. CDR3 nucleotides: TGTGCCAGCAGCTTCCAAGGGTGGGGACAAGAGACCCAGTACTTC.